In this sample, the clone carrying this T cell receptor beta chain turned up many times. Its specificity is not known. Germline V gene lookup returns CDR1 SGHDN and CDR2 FVKESK. The V gene lost 4 bases and the J gene lost 0 bases, with 6 bases spanning the gap. The length of the CDR3 is 13 residues. Libraries for TCR beta were made by quantitative 5'-RACE with molecular barcodes. One entry per CDR3 protein, called by TCRdb with MiXCR from the 5' RACE reads. The sample holds 15,000 to 20,000 distinct CDR3 sequences, 7% to 10% seen once. This record belongs to a study of CD8 T cells in ankylosing spondylitis. Findings and limits, study-wide: Disease-linked clones proved CD8+ and comparatively uncommon in peripheral blood. The study looked at matched synovial fluid samples from ankylosing spondylitis patients. Disease-linked clones were reported to be significantly enriched there. The study identified a TCR beta motif of eight highly homologous variants that appeared characteristic of ankylosing spondylitis blood.

The receptor comes from a male donor with ankylosing spondylitis or in good health (not recorded which). The V gene is TRBV14, the J gene TRBJ1-2, with D unresolved. The source material was blood. The CDR3 DNA reads as TGTGCCAGCAGCCTTTATTCTAACTATGGCTACACCTTC. This sequence encodes CASSLYSNYGYTF.